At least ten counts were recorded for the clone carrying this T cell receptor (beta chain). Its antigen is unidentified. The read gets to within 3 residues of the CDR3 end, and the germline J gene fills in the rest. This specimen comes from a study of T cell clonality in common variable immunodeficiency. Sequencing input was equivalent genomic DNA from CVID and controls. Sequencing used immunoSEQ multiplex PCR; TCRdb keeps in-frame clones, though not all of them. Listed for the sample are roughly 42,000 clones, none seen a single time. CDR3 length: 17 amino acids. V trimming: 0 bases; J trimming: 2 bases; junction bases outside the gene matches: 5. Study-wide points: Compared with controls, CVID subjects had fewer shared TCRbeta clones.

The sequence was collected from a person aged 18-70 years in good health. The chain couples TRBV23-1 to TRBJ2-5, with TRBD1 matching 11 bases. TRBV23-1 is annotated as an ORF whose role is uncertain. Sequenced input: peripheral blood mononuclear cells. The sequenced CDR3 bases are TGCGCCAGCAGTCAATCAGAGGGGGACAGGGGGCAAGAGACC. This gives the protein CASSQSEGDRGQET. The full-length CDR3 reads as CASSQSEGDRGQETQYF.